The sequence of this T cell receptor beta chain was determined in a study of control samples from healthy donors and cancer patients. The CDR3 sequence is 14 residues long. The V end lost 1 base, the J end lost 2 bases, and 8 bases lay between the germline ends. In germline, CDR1 is ENHRY, CDR2 SYGVKD. The protocol was immunoSEQ multiplex PCR, while the TCRdb copy is restricted to in-frame clones and leaves out a portion. The sample lists some 120,000 clones, less than 95% occurring once. Specimen: blood. This rearrangement joins TRBV10-3 to TRBJ1-2; the D is unclear. The receptor comes from a man aged 30-40 years in good health. CDR3 in DNA: TGTGCCATCAGTGAGTTGGGCCCCAACTATGGCTACACCTTC. Its translation: CAISELGPNYGYTF.